Shown below are 14 T cell receptor beta chains from a single sample sequenced in a study of breast tumors, draining lymph nodes, adjacent tissues. Using its own MiXCR run on the multiplex PCR reads, TCRdb lists one record per CDR3 protein. This table holds around 130,000 distinct CDR3 sequences, around a third found once. Breast cancer patients provided tissue from their axillary draining lymph nodes. The sequencing input was axillary lymph node tissue. The source is a female donor with breast cancer. Some clones in this sample may be carry-over from other donors' samples.

On this clonotype itself: Germline is not matched at one junction end, which may reflect a read error. This rearrangement joins TRBV5-1 to TRBJ2-2; weak D call: TRBD2 (5 bases). Germline values: CDR1 SGHRS, CDR2 YFSETQ. The CDR3 length is 19 residues. CDR3 protein: CASSPQLVLSSANTGEPFF. As DNA, the CDR3 is TGCGCCAGCAGCCCACAACTGGTCCTCTCCTCCGCGAACACCGGGGAGCCGTTTTTT.

On this clonotype: This clone may be a read error of a much larger clone one base away. The V gene is TRBV9, the J gene TRBJ2-1, with 11 bases lining up with TRBD1. Germline assignment: CDR1 SGDLS and CDR2 YYNGEE. The CDR3 consists of 17 residues. CDR3 in amino acids: CASSVAVDRGLYTEQFF. As DNA, the CDR3 is TGTGCCAGCAGCGTAGCTGTGGACAGGGGGCTCTACACTGAGCAGTTCTTC.

This clonotype was observed a handful of times. The rearrangement joins TRBV7-2 to TRBJ1-1; D is uncertain. V was shortened by 5 bases and J by 4 bases, with 11 bases between the two germline ends. The CDR3 runs to 13 residues. Germline-derived CDR1 and CDR2 are SGHTA and FQGNSA. This chain's CDR3 is CASSATRITEAFF. DNA of the CDR3: TGTGCCAGCAGCGCGACCCGCATCACTGAAGCTTTCTTT.

This clonotype occurred many times. The J gene is TRBJ1-2, the V gene TRBV7-2; D is possibly TRBD1 (5 bases). This CDR3 is built from 13 residues. The germline gives CDR1 SGHTA, CDR2 FQGNSA. V was shortened by 4 bases and J by 3 bases, with 9 bases between the two germline ends. The CDR3 DNA follows: TGTGCCAGCAGCTACGACAGACACTATGGCTACACCTTC. Its protein product is CASSYDRHYGYTF. The entire variable domain, with the rest obtained from reference TRBV7-2 and TRBJ1-2, is as follows: GAGVSQSPSNKVTEKGKDVELRCDPISGHTALYWYRQSLGQGLEFLIYFQGNSAPDKSGLPSDRFSAERTGGSVSTLTIQRTQQEDSAVYLCASSYDRHYGYTFGSGTRLTVV.

The V call is TRBV6-5, the J call TRBJ2-2; TRBD2 matches 7 bases. The CDR3 covers 15 residues. V shed 5 bases and J 6 bases; nucleotides not matched to a gene: 9. Germline V gene lookup returns CDR1 MNHEY and CDR2 SVGAGI. The CDR3 DNA reads TGTGCCAGCAGTCACGTCCGCGGGGGATCCGGGGAGCTGTTTTTT. Protein sequence: CASSHVRGGSGELFF.

To note about this clonotype: The junction differs from germline at one of its ends, possibly a read error. The chain employs TRBV11-3 and TRBJ2-5; the D gene is possibly TRBD1 (5 bases). Germline loops: CDR1 SGHNT, CDR2 YENEEA. The CDR3 contains 13 residues. CDR3 in DNA: TGTGCCAGCAGCACGCCCAGGGAAGCGACCCAGCACTTC. It yields the protein CASSTPREATQHF.

Many counts were recorded for this clonotype. The V call is TRBV20-1, the J call TRBJ2-5; TRBD1 matches 9 bases. The CDR3 is 15 amino acids. Germline lookup yields CDR1 DFQATT and CDR2 SNEGSKA (reference sequence). J gave up 5 bases and V 0 bases, and 7 bases lay outside the gene matches. The CDR3 DNA follows: TGCAGTGCTAGAGATCTCGGGACAGGGTCGGAGACCCAGTACTTC. Residues: CSARDLGTGSETQYF.

This clonotype has a count of ten or more. The chain links TRBV5-8 to TRBJ2-5; TRBD2 might be the D (6 bases). Germline assignment: CDR1 SGHTS and CDR2 YDEGEE. Trimming took 1 base from V and 4 from J, leaving 11 bases between them. CDR3 length: 14 amino acids. In DNA, the CDR3 is TGTGCCAGCAGCTTGACACTAGCTGTAGAGACCCAGTACTTC. Amino acids: CASSLTLAVETQYF.

At least ten counts were recorded for this clonotype. This sequence joins TRBV6-2 or TRBV6-3 and TRBJ1-2; TRBD1 is a possible D gene (6 bases). The CDR3 has 19 residues. Germline lookup yields CDR1 MNHEY and CDR2 SVGEGT. Trimming took 5 bases from V and 7 from J, leaving 32 bases between them. DNA of the CDR3: TGTGCCAGCAGTACCAGCCTAGGACTTCCACAGGGCAGCGGGTCTGGCTACACCTTC. Translated: CASSTSLGLPQGSGSGYTF.

The V and J genes are TRBV10-3 and TRBJ1-1; no clear D. Per germline, CDR1 ENHRY and CDR2 SYGVKD. CDR3 length equals 13 residues. Trimming cost V 2 bases and J 11 bases, with 15 bases left between them. The CDR3 DNA is TGTGCCATCAGTGAGCAGGAAAGGGTTAGCGCTTTCTTT. Translated: CAISEQERVSAFF.

Many counts were recorded for this clonotype. V and J are TRBV28 and TRBJ1-5; D is undetermined. CDR1 and CDR2 (germline): MDHEN, SYDVKM. Trimming left V 5 bases short and J 5 bases short, with 7 bases between. CDR3 size: 12 residues. CDR3 in DNA: TGTGCCAGCAGTCCGCTAGATCAGCCCCAGCATTTT. This codes for CASSPLDQPQHF.

This clonotype came up many times. The chain employs TRBV20-1 and TRBJ2-3; perhaps D is TRBD1 or TRBD2 (5 bases each). Germline-derived CDR1 and CDR2 are DFQATT and SNEGSKA (reference sequence). Trimming removed 3 bases from V and 1 base from J, with 8 bases in between. The CDR3 extends over 13 amino acids. CDR3 sequence reads: CSASRDGTDTQYF. As DNA, the CDR3 is TGCAGTGCTAGCAGGGACGGCACAGATACGCAGTATTTT.

In its sample, this clonotype was seen many times. The J gene is TRBJ1-3, the V gene TRBV4-1, with 7 bases aligning to TRBD1. Germline V lookup: CDR1 MGHRA, CDR2 YSYEKL. The CDR3 has 15 residues. Germline trimming cut 3 bases from V and 4 bases from J; bases unmatched to any gene: 6. The CDR3 spells CASSHIRGQGNTIYF. The DNA for the CDR3 is TGCGCCAGCAGCCATATAAGGGGGCAGGGAAACACCATATATTTT.

In regard to this clonotype: Given a much more abundant clone one base away, this may be a read error. This chain uses TRBV6-6 with TRBJ1-5; 7 bases line up with TRBD1. Germline lookup yields CDR1 MNHNY and CDR2 SVGAGI (reference sequence). This CDR3 spans 14 amino acids. CDR3 DNA sequence: TGTGCCAGCAGTCACCCTACAGGGGAACAGCCCCGGCATTTT. It is translated as CASSHPTGEQPRHF.